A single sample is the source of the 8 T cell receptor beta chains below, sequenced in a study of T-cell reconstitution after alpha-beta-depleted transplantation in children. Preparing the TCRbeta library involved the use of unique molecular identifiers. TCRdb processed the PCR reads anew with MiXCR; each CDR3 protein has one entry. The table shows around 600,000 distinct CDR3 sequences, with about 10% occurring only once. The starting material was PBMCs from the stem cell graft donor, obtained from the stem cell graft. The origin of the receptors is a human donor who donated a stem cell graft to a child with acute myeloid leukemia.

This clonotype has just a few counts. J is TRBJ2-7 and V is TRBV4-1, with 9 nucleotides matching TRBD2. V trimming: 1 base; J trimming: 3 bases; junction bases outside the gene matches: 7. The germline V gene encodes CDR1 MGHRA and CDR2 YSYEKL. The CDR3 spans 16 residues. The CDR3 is CASSQVESSGIYEQYF. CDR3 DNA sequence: TGCGCCAGCAGCCAAGTTGAGTCTAGCGGGATCTACGAGCAGTACTTC.

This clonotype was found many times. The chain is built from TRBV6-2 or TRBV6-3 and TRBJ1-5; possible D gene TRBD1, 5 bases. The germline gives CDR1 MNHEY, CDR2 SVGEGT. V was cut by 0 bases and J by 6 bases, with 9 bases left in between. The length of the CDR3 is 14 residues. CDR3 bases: TGTGCCAGCAGTTACTCAGGAGGGGCTCAGCCCCAGCATTTT. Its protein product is CASSYSGGAQPQHF.

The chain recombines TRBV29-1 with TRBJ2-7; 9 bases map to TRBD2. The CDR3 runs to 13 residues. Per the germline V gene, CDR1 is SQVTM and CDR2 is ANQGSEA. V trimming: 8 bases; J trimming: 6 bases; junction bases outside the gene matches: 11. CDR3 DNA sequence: TGCAGCCGCTTAGCGGGAGTTTCCCCCGAGCAGTACTTC. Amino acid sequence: CSRLAGVSPEQYF.

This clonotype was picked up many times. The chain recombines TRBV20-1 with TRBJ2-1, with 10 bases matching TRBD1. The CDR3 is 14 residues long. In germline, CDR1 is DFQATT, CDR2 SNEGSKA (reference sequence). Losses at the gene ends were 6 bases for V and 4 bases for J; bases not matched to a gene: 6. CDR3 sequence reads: CSAPGQGFYNEQFF. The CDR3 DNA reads TGCAGTGCCCCGGGACAGGGGTTTTACAATGAGCAGTTCTTC.

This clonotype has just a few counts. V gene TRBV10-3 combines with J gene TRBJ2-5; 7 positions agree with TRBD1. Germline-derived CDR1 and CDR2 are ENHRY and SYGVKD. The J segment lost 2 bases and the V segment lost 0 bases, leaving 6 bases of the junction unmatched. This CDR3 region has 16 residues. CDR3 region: CAISESRARGQETQYF. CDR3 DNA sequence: TGTGCCATCAGTGAGTCGAGGGCCAGGGGGCAAGAGACCCAGTACTTC.

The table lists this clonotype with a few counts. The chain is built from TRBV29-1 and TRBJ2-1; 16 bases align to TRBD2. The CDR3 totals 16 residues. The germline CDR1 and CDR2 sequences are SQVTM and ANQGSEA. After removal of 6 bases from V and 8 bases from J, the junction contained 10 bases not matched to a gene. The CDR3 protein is CSVPRGTSGRADEQFF. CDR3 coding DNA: TGCAGCGTCCCCAGAGGGACTAGCGGGAGGGCCGATGAGCAGTTCTTC.

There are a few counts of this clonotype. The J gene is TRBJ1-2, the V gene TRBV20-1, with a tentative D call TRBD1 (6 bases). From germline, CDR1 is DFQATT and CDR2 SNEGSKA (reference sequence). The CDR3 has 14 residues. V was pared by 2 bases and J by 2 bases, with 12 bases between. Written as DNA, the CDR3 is TGCAGTGCTAGAAAGGCAGGGGCGAACTATGGCTACACCTTC. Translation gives CSARKAGANYGYTF.

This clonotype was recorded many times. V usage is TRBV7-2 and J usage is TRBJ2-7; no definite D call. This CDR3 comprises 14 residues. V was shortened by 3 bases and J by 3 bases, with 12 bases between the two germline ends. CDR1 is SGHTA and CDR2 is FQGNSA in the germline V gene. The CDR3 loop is CASSFYAQNYEQYF. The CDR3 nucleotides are TGTGCCAGCAGCTTTTATGCTCAGAACTACGAGCAGTACTTC.